This passage covers 10 T cell receptor beta chains from one sample sequenced in a study of blood T cell repertoires in COVID-19 (dated by TCRdb to 2018 to 2020). The library was obtained by the immunoSEQ multiplex PCR assay. The table was pulled from immuneACCESS by TCRdb, which kept in-frame rearrangements only. Such tables lose some clones; where checked, under half of the loss comes from unresolved V genes, and the rest has no known cause. For this sample the table gives approximately 270,000 clones, of which around 89% were detected only once. The ten largest clones represent roughly 4% of the sample. The sequencing input was PBMCs or T cells enriched from blood (not recorded which). These receptors were taken from a woman in her 30s with acute COVID-19.

The chain uses TRBV27 and TRBJ2-7; possibly TRBD1 for D (6 bases). The CDR3 contains 15 residues. CDR1 is MNHEY and CDR2 is SMNVEV in the germline V gene (reference sequence). V dropped 3 bases and J dropped 4 bases, with 16 bases sitting between them. Here the CDR3 DNA reads TGTGCCAGCAGTTTCGTAACAGGGTCCTTTTACGAGCAGTACTTC. This encodes CASSFVTGSFYEQYF.

On this clone: Other nucleotide sequences in the sample specify the same CDR3. The genes are TRBV4-1 and TRBJ2-7; weak D call: TRBD1 (7 bases). CDR3 size: 14 residues. The V end lost 4 bases, the J end lost 1 base, and 11 bases lay between the germline ends. Germline V lookup: CDR1 MGHRA, CDR2 YSYEKL. CDR3 bases: TGCGCCAGCAGCCCGCGGGACAGTTCCTACGAGCAGTACTTC. Translating gives CASSPRDSSYEQYF.

The chain couples TRBV7-9 to TRBJ1-6; a possible D gene is TRBD1 (6 bases). This CDR3 has 15 amino acids. Germline V gene sequence: CDR1 SEHNR, CDR2 FQNEAQ (reference sequence). The V end lost 5 bases, the J end lost 9 bases, and 17 bases lay between the germline ends. In nucleotides, the CDR3 is TGTGCCAGCAGCCCCTGGGACAAAATTGGTTCACCCCTCCACTTT. It specifies CASSPWDKIGSPLHF.

V is TRBV12-3 or TRBV12-4 and J is TRBJ2-5, with TRBD2 matching 7 bases. V was pared by 6 bases and J by 5 bases, with 3 bases of the junction left unmatched. The CDR3 spans 12 residues. The CDR3 protein is CASRQGGETQYF. The CDR3 DNA reads TGTGCCAGCAGGCAGGGAGGGGAGACCCAGTACTTC.

The rearrangement uses TRBV24-1 and TRBJ1-4; tentative D call: TRBD1 (5 bases). Trimming took off 8 bases at V and 4 bases at J, with 7 bases between the two ends. The germline V gene has CDR1 KGHDR and CDR2 SFDVKD. The length of the CDR3 is 12 residues. Here the CDR3 DNA reads TGTGCCACCACCCAGGGTAATGAAAAACTGTTTTTT. This translates into CATTQGNEKLFF.

The rearrangement uses TRBV7-9 and TRBJ1-2; D is ambiguous. Trimming cost V 5 bases and J 1 base, with 17 bases left between them. This CDR3 is built from 16 residues. Germline CDR1 SEHNR, CDR2 FQNEAQ (reference sequence). The CDR3 loop reads CASSAEGRPFNYGYTF. CDR3 DNA sequence: TGTGCCAGCAGCGCAGAGGGCAGACCCTTTAACTATGGCTACACCTTC.

The chain recombines TRBV28 with TRBJ1-5; D is undetermined. Germline V gene data show CDR1 as MDHEN and CDR2 as SYDVKM. The germline V and J ends were trimmed by 5 bases and 5 bases, with 13 bases remaining between them. This CDR3 is built from 14 residues. The CDR3 nucleotides are TGTGCCAGCAGTCAGAGGGAGGGCGATCAGCCCCAGCATTTT. This sequence encodes CASSQREGDQPQHF. Looking up the rest from reference TRBV28 and TRBJ1-5 gives the full variable domain: DVKVTQSSRYLVKRTGEKVFLECVQDMDHENMFWYRQDPGLGLRLIYFSYDVKMKEKGDIPEGYSVSREKKERFSLILESASTNQTSMYLCASSQREGDQPQHFGDGTRLSIL.

Here the CDR3 reads CASSLRIGGKETQYF. The DNA for the CDR3 is TGCGCCAGCAGCTTGAGGATAGGGGGTAAAGAGACCCAGTACTTC. The chain couples TRBV5-1 to TRBJ2-5; D might be TRBD1 (6 bases). Germline-derived CDR1 and CDR2 are SGHRS and YFSETQ. This CDR3 contains 15 residues. V lost 1 base, J lost 3 bases, and 13 bases lay in between. Combining the CDR3 with reference TRBV5-1 and TRBJ2-5 gives the whole variable domain KAGVTQTPRYLIKTRGQQVTLSCSPISGHRSVSWYQQTPGQGLQFLFEYFSETQRNKGNFPGRFSGRQFSNSRSEMNVSTLELGDSALYLCASSLRIGGKETQYFGPGTRLLVL.

Turning to this clone: The junction departs from the called germline gene at one end, perhaps through a read error. This chain connects TRBV7-9 to TRBJ1-2, with 7 bases identical to TRBD1. CDR3 length: 15 residues. Looked up from germline, CDR1 is SEHNR and CDR2 is FQNEAQ (reference sequence). CDR3 DNA sequence: TGTGCCAGCAGCTTAGGCACAGGGGAAAAGGGGGCGGAACACTTC. This gives the protein CASSLGTGEKGAEHF. Combining the CDR3 with reference TRBV7-9 and TRBJ1-2 gives the whole variable domain DTGVSQNPRHKITKRGQNVTFRCDPISEHNRLYWYRQTLGQGPEFLTYFQNEAQLEKSRLLSDRFSAERPKGSFSTLEIQRTEQGDSAMYLCASSLGTGEKGAEHFGSGTRLTVV.

The CDR3 protein is CASSLRPPGTLDEQFF. CDR3 sequence (DNA): TGTGCCAGCAGTTTAAGACCCCCCGGGACTCTGGATGAGCAGTTCTTC. The chain uses TRBV27 and TRBJ2-1, with D tentatively TRBD2 (6 bases). The CDR3 extends over 16 amino acids. V lost 2 bases and J lost 8, with 19 bases in between. Germline values: CDR1 MNHEY, CDR2 SMNVEV (reference sequence).